This is a list of T cell receptor beta chains from one sample in a study of blood T cell repertoires in COVID-19. Profiled with immunoSEQ multiplex PCR; TCRdb holds only in-frame clones, not every one. Of about 380,000 clones in the sample, roughly nine tenths are singletons; the top ten hold more than 0.95%. The sequencing sample was made of peripheral blood. These receptors were taken from a man in his forties or fifties with acute or convalescent COVID-19. Both conserved end residues are part of each CDR3. D genes are given only for firm matches. Clone size is stated in some rows and not others, as once, few, many or a class when expanded.

TRBJ1-5,NA,NA,TRBV28,CASSLYRDQPQHF,TGTGCCAGCAGTTTATACCGCGATCAGCCCCAGCATTTT
TRBJ1-2,NA,NA,TRBV6-5,CASRAGYYGYTF,TGTGCCAGCAGGGCAGGGTACTATGGCTACACCTTC
TRBJ2-1,NA,TRBD1,TRBV7-3,CASSLEQGASNEQFF,TGTGCCAGCAGCTTAGAACAGGGGGCGTCCAATGAGCAGTTCTTC
TRBJ1-5,NA,TRBD1,TRBV5-1,CASSWGQGSNQPQHF,TGCGCCAGCAGCTGGGGACAGGGCAGTAATCAGCCCCAGCATTTT
TRBJ2-2,NA,TRBD1,TRBV7-7,CASSLNPGGTGELFF,TGTGCTAGCAGCTTGAATCCAGGGGGCACCGGGGAGCTGTTTTTT
TRBJ1-2,NA,NA,TRBV3-1/TRBV3-2,CASNYGGALYGYTF,TGTGCCAGCAATTATGGGGGGGCACTCTATGGCTACACCTTC
TRBJ1-5,once,NA,TRBV19,CASRGQYNQPQHF,TGTGCCAGTCGAGGGCAGTACAATCAGCCCCAGCATTTT
TRBJ2-2,NA,TRBD2,TRBV9,CASSAGTSVNTGELFF,TGTGCCAGCAGCGCCGGGACTAGCGTGAACACCGGGGAGCTGTTTTTT
TRBJ2-7,NA,TRBD1,TRBV5-6,CASSLGQGAYEQYF,TGTGCCAGCAGCTTGGGGCAGGGGGCCTACGAGCAGTACTTC
TRBJ2-7,NA,TRBD2,TRBV6-5,CASSPRTSGKSRGYF,TGTGCCAGCAGCCCCAGGACTAGCGGGAAATCGCGAGGGTACTTC
TRBJ2-5,NA,TRBD2,TRBV10-2,CASRGVQETQYF,TGCGCCAGCCGGGGGGTACAAGAGACCCAGTACTTC
TRBJ2-5,NA,NA,TRBV27,CASGLGEETQYF,TGTGCCAGCGGCCTGGGAGAAGAGACCCAGTACTTC
TRBJ2-1,NA,TRBD2,TRBV4-1,CASSQVGLVSDFRNEQFF,TGCGCCAGCAGCCAAGTCGGACTAGTTAGCGATTTCAGGAATGAGCAGTTCTTC
TRBJ1-1,NA,TRBD1,TRBV6-5,CASSFSWTGNTEAFF,TGTGCCAGCAGTTTCTCCTGGACAGGGAACACTGAAGCTTTCTTT
TRBJ1-5,NA,NA,TRBV25-1,CASSGEGNQPQHF,TGTGCCAGCAGTGGAGAGGGTAATCAGCCCCAGCATTTT
TRBJ1-1,NA,NA,TRBV19,CASSRAGLNTEAFF,TGTGCCAGTAGTCGGGCAGGGCTGAACACTGAAGCTTTCTTT
TRBJ1-6,NA,TRBD1,TRBV5-1,CASSAGTGSGSPLHF,TGCGCCAGCAGCGCCGGGACAGGGTCGGGATCACCCCTCCACTTT
TRBJ1-5,NA,NA,TRBV6-5,CATFLPGGSQPQHF,TGTGCCACCTTTCTCCCGGGAGGGAGTCAGCCCCAGCATTTT
TRBJ2-7,NA,TRBD1,TRBV9,CASSATGTGVYEQYF,TGTGCCAGCAGCGCCACCGGGACAGGGGTTTACGAGCAGTACTTC
TRBJ2-7,NA,TRBD1,TRBV11-2,CASSRQGARGEQYF,TGTGCCAGCAGCCGGCAGGGGGCCCGGGGCGAGCAGTACTTC
TRBJ2-2,NA,NA,TRBV5-1,CASEITGNSVTGELFF,TGCGCCAGCGAGATAACAGGGAATTCTGTCACCGGGGAGCTGTTTTTT
TRBJ2-3,NA,TRBD2,TRBV19,CASTEAGRPSTDTQYF,TGTGCCTCGACAGAAGCGGGGAGGCCAAGCACAGATACGCAGTATTTT
TRBJ1-2,NA,NA,TRBV14,CASSQGQRHGYTF,TGTGCCAGCAGCCAAGGACAAAGGCATGGCTACACCTTC
TRBJ2-3,many,TRBD2,TRBV6-1,CASSEERGGTDTQYF,TGTGCCAGCAGTGAGGAGCGGGGGGGCACAGATACGCAGTATTTT
TRBJ2-3,NA,NA,TRBV11-3,CASSLGSGGLRQDTQYF,TGTGCCAGCAGCTTAGGATCGGGGGGCCTACGTCAAGATACGCAGTATTTT
TRBJ1-6,NA,NA,TRBV28,CASSPDRIRPLHF,TGTGCCAGCAGCCCCGACAGAATTCGACCCCTCCACTTT
TRBJ1-5,NA,NA,TRBV6-5,CASTQGLDQPQHF,TGTGCCAGCACCCAGGGGCTGGATCAGCCCCAGCATTTT
TRBJ1-5,NA,NA,TRBV29-1,CSVEKGPGGPQHF,TGCAGCGTTGAAAAGGGGCCGGGCGGGCCCCAGCATTTT
TRBJ2-2,NA,NA,TRBV11-2,CASSLGAGNTGELFF,TGTGCCAGCAGCTTAGGGGCAGGGAACACCGGGGAGCTGTTTTTT
TRBJ2-7,NA,TRBD2,TRBV29-1,CSVEDAGGRHYEQYF,TGCAGCGTTGAAGATGCCGGGGGGAGACACTACGAGCAGTACTTC
TRBJ1-6,once,NA,TRBV28,CASRDSNSPLHF,TGTGCCAGCAGGGACAGTAATTCACCCCTCCACTTT
TRBJ2-3,once,TRBD2,TRBV5-6,CASSLATSGRMRDTQYF,TGTGCCAGCAGCTTGGCGACTAGCGGGAGAATGCGGGATACGCAGTATTTT
TRBJ2-7,NA,NA,TRBV2,CASKLSSGDNEQYF,TGTGCCAGCAAACTATCATCGGGAGATAACGAGCAGTACTTC
TRBJ1-1,NA,TRBD1,TRBV9,CASSRDSQFQTEAFF,TGTGCCAGCAGCCGGGACAGCCAATTTCAGACTGAAGCTTTCTTT
TRBJ2-7,NA,NA,TRBV5-6,CASSLPGRVGEQYF,TGTGCCAGCAGCTTACCGGGCAGGGTGGGCGAGCAGTACTTC
TRBJ1-4,NA,TRBD1,TRBV9,CASSVTGGQEKLFF,TGTGCCAGCAGCGTAACAGGGGGCCAAGAAAAACTGTTTTTT
TRBJ1-3,NA,NA,TRBV12-5,CASGLVTNSGNTIYF,TGTGCTAGTGGTTTGGTCACAAACTCTGGAAACACCATATATTTT
TRBJ1-3,NA,NA,TRBV5-6,CASSQGNTIYF,TGTGCCAGCAGCCAAGGAAACACCATATATTTT
TRBJ2-5,NA,TRBD1,TRBV28,CASSLGAFRGRETQYF,TGTGCCAGCAGTTTAGGGGCGTTCAGGGGGCGTGAGACCCAGTACTTC
TRBJ2-5,NA,NA,TRBV9,CASSVGLDQETQYF,TGTGCCAGCAGCGTAGGACTCGACCAAGAGACCCAGTACTTC
TRBJ2-1,NA,TRBD2,TRBV9,CASSGLAGAYNEQFF,TGTGCCAGCAGCGGTTTAGCGGGAGCTTACAATGAGCAGTTCTTC
TRBJ2-5,NA,TRBD1,TRBV27,CASGRGLSNHF,TGTGCCAGCGGCAGGGGGCTAAGCAACCACTTC
TRBJ1-5,NA,NA,TRBV2,CASRSDSYYQPQHF,TGTGCCAGCAGGTCGGACAGTTATTATCAGCCCCAGCATTTT
TRBJ2-5,NA,TRBD2,TRBV7-2,CASSLSSGGPGAQYF,TGTGCCAGCAGCTTAAGTAGCGGGGGGCCCGGGGCCCAGTACTTC
TRBJ1-5,NA,TRBD1,TRBV28,CASSLLLGQTHNQPQHF,TGTGCCAGCAGTCTCCTCTTGGGACAGACGCACAATCAGCCCCAGCATTTT
TRBJ1-1,NA,NA,TRBV5-4,CASSLVGRDFEAFF,TGTGCCAGCAGCTTGGTAGGGCGGGACTTTGAAGCTTTCTTT